Included here is one T cell receptor beta chain sequence, with context. Its antigen is still unknown. Per the germline V gene, CDR1 is DFQATT and CDR2 is SNEGSKA (reference sequence). This CDR3 contains 13 residues. The germline V and J ends were trimmed by 6 bases and 2 bases, with 13 bases remaining between them. This sample is part of a study of CD8 T cells in Susac syndrome. The patients who served as multiple sclerosis controls were treatment-naive and had stable or active relapsing-remitting disease that fulfilled the revised McDonald criteria. TEMRA cells were FACS-enriched, and CD8+ and CD4+ T cells were isolated negatively. Study outcomes and limitations: Acknowledgment was made by the study that its TCR sequencing and HLA analysis involved a relatively small number of individuals.

Reverse transcription of roughly 0.45 to 1 ug RNA was carried out with random hexamers. Amplification of TCR beta CDR3 by immunoSEQ multiplex PCR spanned 54 Vbeta and 13 Jbeta. Using its own MiXCR run on the immunoSEQ multiplex PCR reads, TCRdb lists one record per CDR3 protein. The sample carries about 150,000 distinct CDR3 sequences, approximately 96% recorded once. Sequenced material: CD8+ T cells from PBMCs. The clonotype comes from a human donor with multiple sclerosis. The rearrangement links TRBV20-1 to TRBJ2-5, with D possibly matching TRBD2 (6 bases). The CDR3 loop reads CSAPSGPQETQYF. In DNA form, the CDR3 reads TGCAGTGCCCCGAGCGGGCCTCAAGAGACCCAGTACTTC.